The clone carrying this TCR beta chain has just a few counts. Its antigen is undetermined. These data come from a study of T cells in localized non-small cell lung cancer. Germline V gene lookup returns CDR1 SQVTM and CDR2 ANQGSEA. This CDR3 has 13 residues. V was trimmed by 6 bases and J by 7 bases, leaving 16 bases between them. Clones were sequenced by immunoSEQ multiplex PCR, and TCRdb holds only the in-frame ones, with some missing. The sample yields about 36,000 clones, roughly 87% seen once. Study-wide findings and caveats: Out of the top 100 tumor clones, a median about 58 were seen in adjacent lung. Blood T cell density predicted longer survival; adjacent-lung clonality, shorter. Heterogeneity cannot be ruled out, as sequencing used one tumor region only. Highest T cell clonality was seen in uninvolved adjacent lung, surpassing that measured in tumor.

The chain recombines TRBV29-1 with TRBJ1-3; D is undetermined. This TCR came from a woman aged 40 to 75 with stage I lung adenocarcinoma. This material consisted of peripheral blood, taken before any cancer treatment. CDR3 sequence: CSVFLTASNTIYF. The CDR3 bases are TGCAGCGTCTTCTTAACCGCTTCCAACACCATATATTTT.